Listed below are T cell receptor beta chains from one sample, sequenced in a study of cytomegalovirus exposure and HLA in healthy donors. Libraries were prepared by immunoSEQ multiplex PCR; TCRdb keeps only in-frame clonotypes and omits some of them. The sample consists of approximately 100,000 clones, more than 65% of them appearing once. Sample: PBMCs. The receptors originated from a boy aged 5 to 17 in good health and CMV-seronegative. Each CDR3 is given with its conserved first and last residue. A D gene is named only where the DNA matches it firmly. The size entry is marked missing in some rows and otherwise reads once, few, many or a size class.

TGTGCCAGCAGTTTACAGGGGCTGGAGACCCAGTACTTC,CASSLQGLETQYF,TRBJ2-5,once,TRBV28,.
TGTGCCAGCAGCCCCCAAGCGGGGAGGACTTATGGCTACACCTTC,CASSPQAGRTYGYTF,TRBJ1-2,once,TRBV9,.
TGTGCCACCAGCAGAGACAGGTCCTACGAGCAGTACTTC,CATSRDRSYEQYF,TRBJ2-7,once,TRBV15,.
TGCAGCGTGGATACAGCGAACACCGGGGAGCTGTTTTTT,CSVDTANTGELFF,TRBJ2-2,.,TRBV29-1,.
TGCGCCAGCAGCTTAGGAGAGCTAGAGACCCAGTACTTC,CASSLGELETQYF,TRBJ2-5,.,TRBV5-1,.
TGTGCCAGCAGCTTGCGGGGGACTACAGATACGCAGTATTTT,CASSLRGTTDTQYF,TRBJ2-3,.,TRBV7-9,TRBD2
TGTGCCAGCAGCGTAGCGGGGCCAGGGGCTGGAAACACCATATATTTT,CASSVAGPGAGNTIYF,TRBJ1-3,.,TRBV9,.
TGTGCCAGCAGCCGGGACAGGGTCTCGTCCTACGAGCAGTACTTC,CASSRDRVSSYEQYF,TRBJ2-7,.,TRBV14,TRBD1
TGTGCCTGGAGTGTACTTCTCGGGACTGAAGCTTTCTTT,CAWSVLLGTEAFF,TRBJ1-1,.,TRBV30,.
TGCGCCAGCACCGCAACCGGGACAGTGAACACTGAAGCTTTCTTT,CASTATGTVNTEAFF,TRBJ1-1,.,TRBV5-1,TRBD1
TGTGCCAGCAGTGTTGAAGCGGGAGCGGTCAATGAGCAGTTCTTC,CASSVEAGAVNEQFF,TRBJ2-1,.,TRBV6-4,TRBD2
TGCGCCAGCAGCTTGGCGAGGGGGACGTACTATGGCTACACCTTC,CASSLARGTYYGYTF,TRBJ1-2,.,TRBV5-1,.
TGCAGTGCTAGACAGAACACTGAAGCTTTCTTT,CSARQNTEAFF,TRBJ1-1,few,TRBV20-1,.
TGTGCCAGCAGCAGGGAGGGGCTCTACGAGCAGTACTTC,CASSREGLYEQYF,TRBJ2-7,once,TRBV6-5,TRBD2
TGTGCCACCCGGTTGGCTGGGGCCAACGTCCTGACTTTC,CATRLAGANVLTF,TRBJ2-6,.,TRBV6-1,.
TGTGCCAGCAGTTCACAGGGGGCGCCCCCCAATTCACCCCTCCACTTT,CASSSQGAPPNSPLHF,TRBJ1-6,.,TRBV28,TRBD1
TGTGCCAGCAGTTTAGATCCGGGTCGTGCCTACATCGATGAGCAGTTCTTC,CASSLDPGRAYIDEQFF,TRBJ2-1,few,TRBV27,.